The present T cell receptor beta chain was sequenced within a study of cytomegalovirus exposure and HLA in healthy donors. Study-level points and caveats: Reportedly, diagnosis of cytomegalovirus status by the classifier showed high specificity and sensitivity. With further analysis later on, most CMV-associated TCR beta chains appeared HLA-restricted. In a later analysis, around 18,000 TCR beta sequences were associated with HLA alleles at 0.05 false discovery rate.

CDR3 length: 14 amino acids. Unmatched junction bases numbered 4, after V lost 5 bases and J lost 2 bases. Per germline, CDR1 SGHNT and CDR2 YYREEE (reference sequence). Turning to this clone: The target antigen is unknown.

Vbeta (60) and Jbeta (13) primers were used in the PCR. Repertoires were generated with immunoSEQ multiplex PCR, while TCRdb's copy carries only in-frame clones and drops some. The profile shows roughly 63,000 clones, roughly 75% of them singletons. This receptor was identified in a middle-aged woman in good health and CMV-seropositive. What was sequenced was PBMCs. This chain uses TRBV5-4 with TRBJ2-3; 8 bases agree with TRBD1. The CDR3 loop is CASRRQGNTDTQYF. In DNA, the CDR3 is TGTGCCAGCAGAAGACAGGGGAACACAGATACGCAGTATTTT. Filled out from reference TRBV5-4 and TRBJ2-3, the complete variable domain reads ETGVTQSPTHLIKTRGQQVTLRCSSQSGHNTVSWYQQALGQGPQFIFQYYREEENGRGNFPPRFSGLQFPNYSSELNVNALELDDSALYLCASRRQGNTDTQYFGPGTRLTVL.